This T cell receptor (beta chain) was observed in a study of blood T cell repertoires in COVID-19. There are 18 residues in the CDR3. V was shortened by 2 bases and J by 0 bases, with 16 bases between the two germline ends. Looked up from germline, CDR1 is SEHNR and CDR2 is FQNEAQ (reference sequence). This clone was picked up one time. Original analysis: From reference gene primer amplification, estimates of nucleated cell counts were derived. Assay: immunoSEQ multiplex PCR; the TCRdb copy retains only in-frame clones and omits some. D and trimming come from the DNA, and the V and J calls and clone size come from that table. The table includes around 67,000 clones, about 81% detected once.

The chain uses TRBV7-9 and TRBJ2-2, with D hard to call. This receptor was identified in a human donor in a cohort sampled during active COVID-19. The specimen was peripheral blood. DNA of the CDR3: TGTGCCAGCAGCTTACCACCAGAACGAACGCCGAACACCGGGGAGCTGTTTTTT. This encodes CASSLPPERTPNTGELFF.